The 8 T cell receptor beta chains below all came from one sample that was sequenced in a study of T cells in Graves' hyperthyroidism and ophthalmopathy. TCR beta CDR3 sequences were amplified from RNA transcripts. A first-round RT-PCR of the TCR CDR3 used the HTBI primer set. TCRdb processed the multiplex PCR reads anew with MiXCR; each CDR3 protein has one entry. In the table there are hundreds of thousands of distinct CDR3 sequences, less than 20% of which are singletons. Sequenced sample: blood. These receptors came from a middle-aged man with Graves' ophthalmopathy.

This clonotype has a handful of counts. The chain joins TRBV12-3 or TRBV12-4 to TRBJ2-2; D remains unclear. V lost 3 bases to trimming and J lost 6 bases, with 8 bases between them. This CDR3 has 13 amino acids. CDR3 in amino acids: CASSFLSPGELFF. The CDR3 coding sequence is TGTGCCAGCAGTTTCCTGAGTCCCGGGGAGCTGTTTTTT.

This clonotype was seen ten or more times. The chain has TRBV5-5 and TRBJ2-5; D uncertain. The CDR3 contains 14 residues. Trimming shortened V by 0 bases and J by 7 bases, and 13 bases separated the two germline ends. From germline, CDR1 is SGHKS and CDR2 YYEKEE (reference sequence). The CDR3 DNA follows: TGTGCCAGCAGCTTGGGGGCAGCATCTGTGACCCAGTACTTC. It encodes CASSLGAASVTQYF. Looking up the rest from reference TRBV5-5 and TRBJ2-5 gives the full variable domain: DAGVTQSPTHLIKTRGQQVTLRCSPISGHKSVSWYQQVLGQGPQFIFQYYEKEERGRGNFPDRFSARQFPNYSSELNVNALLLGDSALYLCASSLGAASVTQYFGPGTRLLVL.

This chain joins TRBV29-1 and TRBJ2-1; D unclear. With 4 bases removed from V and 2 bases from J, the gap between germline ends came to 6 bases. The germline V gene has CDR1 SQVTM and CDR2 ANQGSEA. This CDR3 is 12 amino acids long. CDR3 loop: CSVAQTYNEQFF. CDR3 coding DNA: TGCAGCGTTGCCCAGACCTACAATGAGCAGTTCTTC.

This clonotype has ten or more counts. This sequence joins TRBV20-1 and TRBJ1-1; D may be TRBD1 (6 bases). The ends were cut back, 4 bases at V and 4 bases at J, with 13 bases in the middle. This CDR3 comprises 13 residues. Germline values: CDR1 DFQATT, CDR2 SNEGSKA (reference sequence). CDR3 residues: CSANRGRGTEAFF. CDR3 sequence (DNA): TGCAGTGCTAATCGGGGCAGGGGCACTGAAGCTTTCTTT.

This clonotype was detected a few times. This chain uses TRBV4-2 with TRBJ1-2; possibly TRBD1 for D (5 bases). The CDR3 has 13 amino acids. Per the germline V gene, CDR1 is LGHNA and CDR2 is YNFKEQ. V was shortened by 4 bases and J by 8 bases, with 14 bases between the two germline ends. CDR3 residues: CASSLGADKGYTF. The DNA for the CDR3 is TGTGCCAGCAGCCTCGGGGCAGACAAGGGCTACACCTTC.

The sample holds a few counts of this clonotype. This sequence joins TRBV15 and TRBJ2-5; 7 bases fit TRBD1. The CDR3 loop spans 15 amino acids. Trimming at V came to 3 bases and at J to 1 base, leaving 5 bases not matched to a gene. Per germline, CDR1 LNHNV and CDR2 YYDKDF (reference sequence). CDR3 in amino acids: CATSSARGTQETQYF. The CDR3 DNA is TGTGCCACCAGCAGCGCCAGGGGGACCCAAGAGACCCAGTACTTC.

In its sample, this clonotype was seen many times. The V call is TRBV3-1, the J call TRBJ1-1, with 7 bases aligning to TRBD1. V shed 3 bases and J 8 bases; nucleotides not matched to a gene: 9. In germline, CDR1 is LGHDT, CDR2 YNNKEL (reference sequence). The CDR3 is 14 residues long. The CDR3 reads CASSQITGAREAFF. The CDR3 DNA reads as TGTGCCAGCAGCCAGATAACAGGGGCGAGGGAAGCTTTCTTT.

This clonotype came up many times. The chain combines TRBV20-1 with TRBJ2-7; a weak D match, TRBD1 (5 bases). Trimming pared 6 bases from V and 0 bases from J, leaving 15 bases between. The CDR3 spans 14 residues. CDR1 and CDR2 (germline): DFQATT, SNEGSKA (reference sequence). The DNA for the CDR3 is TGCAGTGCCCTGGACACCACGAGCTCCTACGAGCAGTACTTC. Amino acid sequence: CSALDTTSSYEQYF.